These 13 T cell receptor beta chains came from one sample sequenced in a study of blood T cell repertoires in COVID-19. Method: immunoSEQ multiplex PCR; TCRdb's copy keeps in-frame clones and lacks some. Altogether 250,000 to 300,000 clones are present, around 84% being singletons, with the ten largest covering 4.5% to 6%. Sequenced material: PBMCs or T cells enriched from blood (not recorded which). These receptors were taken from a man aged 40-49 years who had been exposed to COVID-19.

V is TRBV12-3 or TRBV12-4 and J is TRBJ1-2; 7 bases map to TRBD1. J was trimmed by 4 bases and V by 3 bases; bases with no gene match: 2. This CDR3 contains 13 residues. CDR3: CASSLGQSYGYTF. In DNA form, the CDR3 reads TGTGCCAGCAGTTTGGGACAGAGCTATGGCTACACCTTC.

V usage is TRBV7-9 and J usage is TRBJ1-4; 7 bases are shared with TRBD1. This CDR3 has 14 residues. Per the germline V gene, CDR1 is SEHNR and CDR2 is FQNEAQ (reference sequence). V was pared by 5 bases and J by 13 bases, with 13 bases of the junction left unmatched. The CDR3 DNA reads TGTGCCAGCAGCAATAGCGGTTCCAGGGGGATACTGTTTTTT. Protein product: CASSNSGSRGILFF.

The V call is TRBV3-1 (or the pseudogene TRBV3-2), the J call TRBJ2-5; D call uncertain. The CDR3 contains 12 residues. Germline V gives CDR1 LGHDT, CDR2 YNNKEL (reference sequence). V was shortened by 4 bases and J by 7 bases, with 10 bases between the two germline ends. The CDR3 bases are TGTGCCAGCAGCCCTACCCCCGCGACCCAGTACTTC. Encoded protein: CASSPTPATQYF.

The chain carries TRBV14 and TRBJ1-2; the D is unclear. The CDR3 sequence is 14 residues long. Germline CDR1 and CDR2: SGHDN and FVKESK. V was shortened by 4 bases and J by 6 bases, with 15 bases between the two germline ends. CDR3 residues: CASSRVGPRDGYTF. CDR3 bases: TGTGCCAGCAGCCGAGTGGGCCCCCGCGATGGCTACACCTTC.

The rearrangement links TRBV6-5 to TRBJ1-1; a weak D match, TRBD1 (5 bases). The V gene's germline CDR1 is MNHEY and CDR2 SVGAGI. The CDR3 extends over 15 amino acids. Trimming shortened V by 9 bases and J by 5 bases, and 22 bases separated the two germline ends. CDR3 sequence: CASRPPAGQGTEAFF. The DNA of the CDR3 is TGTGCCAGTCGCCCTCCCGCAGGTCAGGGTACTGAAGCTTTCTTT.

This sequence joins TRBV6-5 and TRBJ2-7; 11 bases agree with TRBD2. CDR3 size: 15 residues. Germline values: CDR1 MNHEY, CDR2 SVGAGI. V shed 6 bases and J 0 bases; nucleotides not matched to a gene: 4. CDR3 nucleotides: TGTGCCAGCAGGCCCGGGACTAGCGGCTCCTACGAGCAGTACTTC. Translation: CASRPGTSGSYEQYF.

This chain connects TRBV4-2 to TRBJ2-7; 9 nucleotides line up with TRBD2. Germline values: CDR1 LGHNA, CDR2 YNFKEQ. The CDR3 is 15 residues long. The trim removed 5 bases at V and 5 bases at J, leaving 10 bases unmatched. The CDR3 reads CASSGEGGRADEQYF. For the CDR3, the DNA is TGTGCCAGCAGCGGGGAAGGCGGGAGGGCCGACGAGCAGTACTTC.

Remarks on this clone: Other DNA sequences in this sample translate to the same CDR3. The V call is TRBV12-3 or TRBV12-4, the J call TRBJ1-5; D call uncertain. This CDR3 region has 12 residues. V gave up 4 bases and J gave up 5 bases, with 6 bases separating them. The CDR3 region has the DNA TGTGCCAGCAGTTCCGGGGATCAGCCCCAGCATTTT. Translated, it gives CASSSGDQPQHF.

The V and J genes are TRBV10-2 and TRBJ1-4; D is possibly TRBD1 (6 bases). V lost 2 bases, J lost 2 bases, and 6 bases lay in between. Germline V gene lookup returns CDR1 WSHSY and CDR2 SAAADI. CDR3 length equals 14 residues. The CDR3 nucleotides read TGCGCCAGCAGTGAGGGACAGACTAATGAAAAACTGTTTTTT. This gives the protein CASSEGQTNEKLFF.

J is TRBJ1-1 and V is TRBV2; TRBD1 aligns across 10 bases. V was clipped by 4 bases and J by 0 bases; unmatched bases: 2. Germline values: CDR1 SNHLY, CDR2 FYNNEI. The CDR3 runs 15 residues. CDR3: CASSGTGGMNTEAFF. The DNA for the CDR3 is TGTGCCAGCAGTGGGACAGGGGGTATGAACACTGAAGCTTTCTTT.

V gene TRBV9 combines with J gene TRBJ2-6, with unresolved D. The ends were cut back, 3 bases at V and 1 base at J, with 11 bases in the middle. Germline V lookup: CDR1 SGDLS, CDR2 YYNGEE. The CDR3 totals 16 residues. CDR3 bases: TGTGCCAGCAGCGGTGTCCGGGTTTCTGGGGCCAACGTCCTGACTTTC. It is translated as CASSGVRVSGANVLTF.

This sequence joins TRBV4-1 and TRBJ1-2, with D possibly being TRBD1 (5 bases). Germline V lookup: CDR1 MGHRA, CDR2 YSYEKL. The CDR3 extends over 14 amino acids. V was clipped by 1 base and J by 8 bases, with 14 bases between them. The CDR3 loop reads CASSQGARADGYTF. In DNA form, the CDR3 reads TGCGCCAGCAGCCAAGGGGCCAGGGCTGACGGCTACACCTTC.

This chain links TRBV13 with TRBJ2-7; the D gene is possibly TRBD1 (6 bases). Germline CDR1 PRHDT, CDR2 FYEKMQ (reference sequence). This CDR3 is 16 amino acids long. V lost 5 bases and J 5 bases, leaving 22 bases between the germline ends. In DNA, the CDR3 is TGTGCCAGCAGCCTATTAGGTGGGGGCGGATTGGACGAGCAGTACTTC. This gives the protein CASSLLGGGGLDEQYF.